Detailed here is one T cell receptor (beta chain). The CDR3 sequence is 18 residues long. The ends lost 5 bases at V and 4 bases at J; junction bases unmatched: 19. Germline values: CDR1 SGHAT, CDR2 FQNNGV. Amplification used 60 Vbeta primers and 13 Jbeta primers. The data were produced by immunoSEQ multiplex PCR, yet TCRdb's version contains in-frame clones alone and is incomplete. This sample has fewer than 200,000 clones, with 80% found just once. This entry is derived from a study of cytomegalovirus exposure and HLA in healthy donors. The chain employs TRBV11-2 and TRBJ2-5; 7 positions match TRBD1. The sample consisted of PBMCs. This receptor was identified in a boy aged 5 to 17 in good health and CMV-seronegative. CDR3 sequence (DNA): TGTGCCAGCAGCCCGATAGCCTCAGGGACAGTCTGGGGAGAGACCCAGTACTTC. It specifies CASSPIASGTVWGETQYF.